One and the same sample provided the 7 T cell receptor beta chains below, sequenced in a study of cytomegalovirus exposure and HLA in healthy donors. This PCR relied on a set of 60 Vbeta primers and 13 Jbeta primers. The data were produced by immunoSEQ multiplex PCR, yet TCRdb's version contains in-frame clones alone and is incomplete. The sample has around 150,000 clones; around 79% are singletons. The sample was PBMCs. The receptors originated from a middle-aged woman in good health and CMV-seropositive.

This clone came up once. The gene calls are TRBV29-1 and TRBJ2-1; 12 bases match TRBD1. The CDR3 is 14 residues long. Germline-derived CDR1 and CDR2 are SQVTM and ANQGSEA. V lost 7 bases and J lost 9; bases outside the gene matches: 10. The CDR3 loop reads CSGIRDRGLGEQFF. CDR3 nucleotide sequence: TGCAGCGGCATCCGGGACAGGGGGCTTGGTGAGCAGTTCTTC.

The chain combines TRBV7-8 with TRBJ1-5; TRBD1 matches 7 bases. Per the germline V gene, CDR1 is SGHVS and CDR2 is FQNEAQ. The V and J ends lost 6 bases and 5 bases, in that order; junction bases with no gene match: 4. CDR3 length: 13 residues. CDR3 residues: CASSYGQDQPQHF. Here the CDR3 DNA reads TGTGCCAGCAGTTATGGACAGGATCAGCCCCAGCATTTT.

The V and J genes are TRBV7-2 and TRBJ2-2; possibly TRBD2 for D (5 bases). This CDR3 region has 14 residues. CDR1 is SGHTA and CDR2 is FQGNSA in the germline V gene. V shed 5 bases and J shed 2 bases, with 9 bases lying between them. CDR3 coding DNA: TGTGCCAGCAGCCGTAGCGAAAACACCGGGGAGCTGTTTTTT. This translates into CASSRSENTGELFF.

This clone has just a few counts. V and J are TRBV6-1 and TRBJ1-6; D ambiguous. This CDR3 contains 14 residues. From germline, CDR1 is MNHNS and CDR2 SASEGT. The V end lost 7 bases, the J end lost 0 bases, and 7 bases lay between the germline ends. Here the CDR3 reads CASIPSSYNSPLHF. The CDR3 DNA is TGTGCCAGCATTCCGAGCTCCTATAATTCACCCCTCCACTTT.

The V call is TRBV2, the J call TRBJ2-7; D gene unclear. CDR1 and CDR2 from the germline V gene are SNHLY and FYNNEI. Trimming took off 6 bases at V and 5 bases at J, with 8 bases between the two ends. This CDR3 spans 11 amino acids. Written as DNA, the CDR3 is TGTGCCAGCAGCCGGTTCGACGAGCAGTACTTC. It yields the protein CASSRFDEQYF.

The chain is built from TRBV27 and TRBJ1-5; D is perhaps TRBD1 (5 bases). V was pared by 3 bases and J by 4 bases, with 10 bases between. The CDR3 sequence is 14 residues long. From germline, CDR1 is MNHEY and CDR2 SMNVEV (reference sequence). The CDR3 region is CASSFGAGNQPQHF. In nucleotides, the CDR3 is TGTGCCAGCAGTTTTGGGGCAGGGAATCAGCCCCAGCATTTT.

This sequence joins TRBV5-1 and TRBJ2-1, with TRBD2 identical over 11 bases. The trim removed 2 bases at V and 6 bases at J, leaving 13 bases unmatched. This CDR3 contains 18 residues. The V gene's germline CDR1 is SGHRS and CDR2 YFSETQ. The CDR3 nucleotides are TGCGCCAGCAGCTTTTTAGGGGTAGCGGGAGGGCCAGGCAATGAGCAGTTCTTC. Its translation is CASSFLGVAGGPGNEQFF. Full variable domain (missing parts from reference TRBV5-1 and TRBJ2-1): KAGVTQTPRYLIKTRGQQVTLSCSPISGHRSVSWYQQTPGQGLQFLFEYFSETQRNKGNFPGRFSGRQFSNSRSEMNVSTLELGDSALYLCASSFLGVAGGPGNEQFFGPGTRLTVL.